The clone carrying this TCR beta chain came up a few times. Antigen specificity is unknown. The data were taken from a study of human thymus T cells. Findings and caveats of the study: Gene usage (both V and J) appeared biased in thymic and blood repertoires. Overlap was high between thymic repertoires from unrelated individuals, as reported in related research.

Thymic samples were excised during corrective heart operations. Healthy Finnish infants undergoing corrective surgery for congenital heart defects provided the donor material. Here immunoSEQ multiplex PCR was the method, and the copy in TCRdb shows in-frame clones only, minus some. The table includes roughly 86,000 clones, around 96% detected once. Trimming removed 6 bases from V and 5 bases from J; junction bases left unmatched: 9. The germline CDR1 and CDR2 sequences are MNHNS and SASEGT. The CDR3 totals 15 residues. The J gene is TRBJ2-7, the V gene TRBV6-1; 11 bases are shared with TRBD1. The receptor comes from a boy in the first two years of life with a congenital heart defect but otherwise immunologically healthy. Sample: thymus tissue. The CDR3 nucleotides are TGTGCCAGCAGCACTGGATGGACAGGGGGCCACGAGCAGTACTTC. This codes for CASSTGWTGGHEQYF.